These T cell receptor beta chains were read from a single sample in a study of CD8 T cells in Susac syndrome. TCRdb processed the immunoSEQ multiplex PCR reads anew with MiXCR; each CDR3 protein has one entry. Of 160,000 or so distinct CDR3 sequences in the sample, less than 95% are singletons; the top ten hold roughly 0.099%. Specimen: CD4+ T cells from PBMCs. The receptors were gathered from a human donor with multiple sclerosis. CDR3s include the opening cysteine and the closing phenylalanine or tryptophan. The D gene is left open where the match is weak. Rows may omit the clone size; those that give it use once, few, many or a size class.

v_call,d_call,clone_size,j_call,cdr3_nt,cdr3_aa
TRBV6-1,TRBD1,NA,TRBJ2-5,TGTGCCAGCAGTAACCGCCCGACAGGGTGGGAGACCCAGTACTTC,CASSNRPTGWETQYF
TRBV20-1,NA,NA,TRBJ2-1,TGCAGTGCTAGAGATATGGGTAATGAGCAGTTCTTC,CSARDMGNEQFF
TRBV3-1,TRBD2,NA,TRBJ2-7,TGTGCCAGCAGCCCAAGGTGGGCTAGCGGATTCTACGAGCAGTACTTC,CASSPRWASGFYEQYF
TRBV18,NA,NA,TRBJ2-5,TGTGCCAGCTCACCCCAGGAGTACCAAGAGACCCAGTACTTC,CASSPQEYQETQYF
TRBV12-5,NA,NA,TRBJ1-2,TGTGCTAGTGGTTTTCGTCTAGGGGCTAACTATGGCTACACCTTC,CASGFRLGANYGYTF
TRBV29-1,TRBD1,NA,TRBJ2-3,TGCAGCGTCGACAGGGTTGGAGATACGCAGTATTTT,CSVDRVGDTQYF
TRBV12-3/TRBV12-4,TRBD2,NA,TRBJ2-1,TGTGCCAGCAGGATGTGGCTAGCGGGCAGCAATGAGCAGTTCTTC,CASRMWLAGSNEQFF
TRBV5-1,NA,NA,TRBJ2-3,TGCGCCAGCAGCTCACAACAGGGCCCAGATACGCAGTATTTT,CASSSQQGPDTQYF
TRBV5-6,TRBD2,NA,TRBJ2-5,TGTGCCAGCAGCTCGCCTTTATCGAGCGGGGGTTACCAAGAGACCCAGTACTTC,CASSSPLSSGGYQETQYF
TRBV5-1,NA,NA,TRBJ2-7,TGCGCCAGCAGCTTGGTATCGGGGCCTGGCGAGCAGTACTTC,CASSLVSGPGEQYF
TRBV3-1,NA,once,TRBJ1-5,TGTGCCAGCAGCCAAGATGGGGGCCGGGGCAATCAGCCCCAGCATTTT,CASSQDGGRGNQPQHF
TRBV18,NA,NA,TRBJ1-2,TGTGCCAGCTTCACGGACAGAAACTATGGCTACACCTTC,CASFTDRNYGYTF
TRBV4-3,NA,NA,TRBJ2-5,TGCGCCAGCAGCCAAGAATGGGCTCCCACTGACTGGGGTGGGGAGACCCAGTACTTC,CASSQEWAPTDWGGETQYF
TRBV9,NA,NA,TRBJ1-5,TGTGCCAGCAGCGCGAGTGGGAATCAGCCCCAGCATTTT,CASSASGNQPQHF
TRBV15,NA,NA,TRBJ2-1,TGTGCCACCAGCCTGGGACACTACAATGAGCAGTTCTTC,CATSLGHYNEQFF
TRBV28,NA,NA,TRBJ2-7,TGTGCCAGCAGAGACGGGGGCGCCTACGAGCAGTACTTC,CASRDGGAYEQYF
TRBV6-5,TRBD1,NA,TRBJ2-4,TGTGCCAGCAGTATGACAGGGAGTAGTAAAAACATTCAGTACTTC,CASSMTGSSKNIQYF
TRBV7-9,NA,once,TRBJ1-5,TGTGCCAGCAGCCCAAGGGGGGATAGCAATCAGCCCCAGCATTTT,CASSPRGDSNQPQHF
TRBV11-2,TRBD2,once,TRBJ2-4,TGTGCCAGCAGCTTAACCCCCCGGACACGGGAGGGTGGTAGGGGCATTCAGTACTTC,CASSLTPRTREGGRGIQYF
TRBV30,NA,NA,TRBJ2-5,TGTGCCTGGAGTACAGGGTTGGGGAGCCAGGAGACCCAGTACTTC,CAWSTGLGSQETQYF
TRBV7-7,NA,NA,TRBJ2-2,TGTGCCAGCAGCTTAGGTAGCAACACCGGGGAGCTGTTTTTT,CASSLGSNTGELFF
TRBV20-1,TRBD2,NA,TRBJ2-1,TGCAGTGCTTCCCGACTAGCGGGAGGGTACAATGAGCAGTTCTTC,CSASRLAGGYNEQFF
TRBV20-1,NA,NA,TRBJ1-3,TGCAGTGCTAGGGGAGGGTGGGGAAACACCATATATTTT,CSARGGWGNTIYF
TRBV28,NA,NA,TRBJ2-5,TGTGCCAGCAGTAACCAGGGTGAAAGAGAGACCCAGTACTTC,CASSNQGERETQYF
TRBV20-1,TRBD1,NA,TRBJ2-6,TGCAGTGCAGCCGGGACAGGGGCCCCCGGGGCCAACGTCCTGACTTTC,CSAAGTGAPGANVLTF
TRBV19,NA,NA,TRBJ2-6,TGTGCCAGCGACGGGACGGTGAACTCTGGGGCCAACGTCCTGACTTTC,CASDGTVNSGANVLTF
TRBV3-1,NA,NA,TRBJ2-7,TGTGCCAGCAGCCGAGGGTTAATCTACGAGCAGTACTTC,CASSRGLIYEQYF